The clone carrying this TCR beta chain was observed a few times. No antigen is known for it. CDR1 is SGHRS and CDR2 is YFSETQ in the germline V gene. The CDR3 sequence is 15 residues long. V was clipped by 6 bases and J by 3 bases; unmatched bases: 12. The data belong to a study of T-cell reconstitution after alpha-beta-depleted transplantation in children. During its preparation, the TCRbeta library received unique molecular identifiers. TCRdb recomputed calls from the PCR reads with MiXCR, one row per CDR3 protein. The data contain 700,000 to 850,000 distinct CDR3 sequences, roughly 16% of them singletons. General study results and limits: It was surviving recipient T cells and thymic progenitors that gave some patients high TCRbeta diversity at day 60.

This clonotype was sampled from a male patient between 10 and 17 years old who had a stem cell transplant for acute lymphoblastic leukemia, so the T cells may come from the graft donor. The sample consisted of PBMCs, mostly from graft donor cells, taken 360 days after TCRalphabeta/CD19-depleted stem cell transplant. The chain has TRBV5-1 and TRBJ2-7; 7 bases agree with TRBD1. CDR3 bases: TGCGCCAGCACCCCTGGGACAGACCTAGTCTACGAGCAGTACTTC. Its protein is CASTPGTDLVYEQYF.